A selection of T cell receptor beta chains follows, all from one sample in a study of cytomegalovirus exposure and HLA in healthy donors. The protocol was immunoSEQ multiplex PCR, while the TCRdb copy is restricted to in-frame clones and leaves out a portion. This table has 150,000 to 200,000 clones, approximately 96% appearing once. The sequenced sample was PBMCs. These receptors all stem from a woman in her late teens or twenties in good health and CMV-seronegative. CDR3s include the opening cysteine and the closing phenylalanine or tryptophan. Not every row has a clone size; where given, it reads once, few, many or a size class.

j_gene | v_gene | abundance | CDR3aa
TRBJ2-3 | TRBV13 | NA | CASSFSSTDTQYF
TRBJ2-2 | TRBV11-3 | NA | CASSTRLAGSTGELFF
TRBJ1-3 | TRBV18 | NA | CASSPRQQVSGNTIYF
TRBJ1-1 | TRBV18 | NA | CASSLELLNTEAFF
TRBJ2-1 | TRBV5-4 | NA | CASSLASSYNEQFF
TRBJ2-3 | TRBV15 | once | CATSRDRSGIVTDTQYF
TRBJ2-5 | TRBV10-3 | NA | CAISGEALETQYF
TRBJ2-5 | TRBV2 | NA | CASRAIQETQYF
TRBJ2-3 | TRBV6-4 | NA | CASSDLAGSTDTQYF
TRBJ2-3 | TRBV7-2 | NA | CASSLDRGDTQYF
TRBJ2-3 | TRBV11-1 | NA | CASSQGTTSTDTQYF
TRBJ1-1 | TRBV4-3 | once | CASSPAGPVGTEAFF
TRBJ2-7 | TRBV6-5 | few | CASSYSGGQQYF
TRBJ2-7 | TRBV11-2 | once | CASSLGAVASGTPSYEQYF
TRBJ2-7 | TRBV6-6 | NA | CASSYSNQGTYEQYF
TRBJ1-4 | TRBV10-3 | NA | CAIGTGLNEKLFF
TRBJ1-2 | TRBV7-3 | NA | CASSLDPSGGYTF
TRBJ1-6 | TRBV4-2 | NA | CASSQGAEQKTFSPLHF
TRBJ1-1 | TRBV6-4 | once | CASSFTGTTEAFF
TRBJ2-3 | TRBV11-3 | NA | CASSAGEITDTQYF
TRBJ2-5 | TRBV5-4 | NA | CASSRDRGLGETQYF
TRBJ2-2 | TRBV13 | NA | CASSRRLAGDTGELFF
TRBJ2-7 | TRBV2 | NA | CASSDLGGEQYF
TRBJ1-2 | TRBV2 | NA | CASTAGNSGYGYTF
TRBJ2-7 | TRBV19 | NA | CASSTTGTAYTYEQYF
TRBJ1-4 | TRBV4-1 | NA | CASSHRRAGREMYSNEKLFF
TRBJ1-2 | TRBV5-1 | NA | CASSLEGAGGYTF
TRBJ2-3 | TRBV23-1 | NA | CASGLGQATTDTQYF
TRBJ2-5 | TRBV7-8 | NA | CASSPYGETQYF
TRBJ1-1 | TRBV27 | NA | CASSLRDRPTEAFF
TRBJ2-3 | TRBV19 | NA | CASSMWQAGTDTQYF
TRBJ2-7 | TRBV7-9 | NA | CASSPSTGGGSYEQYF
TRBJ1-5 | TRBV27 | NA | CASSLRNLANQPQHF
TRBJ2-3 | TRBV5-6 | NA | CASSSSVPADTQYF
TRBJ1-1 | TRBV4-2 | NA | CASSQVGGQGGWLNTEAFF
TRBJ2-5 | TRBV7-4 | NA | CASREGLAGENQETQYF
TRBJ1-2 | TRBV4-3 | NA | CASSQEMAVAGYTF
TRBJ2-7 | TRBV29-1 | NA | CSVEGAGEQYF
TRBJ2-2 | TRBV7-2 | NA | CASSLIVHSGGAGELFF
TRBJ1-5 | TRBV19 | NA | CASSDRGIRNQPQHF
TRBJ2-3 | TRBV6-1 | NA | CASYFTGALTDTQYF
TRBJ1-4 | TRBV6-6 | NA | CASSTGQVATNEKLFF
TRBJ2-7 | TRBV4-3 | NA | CASSQVFASGAVEQYF
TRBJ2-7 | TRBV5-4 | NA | CASSPPGGGVYEQYF
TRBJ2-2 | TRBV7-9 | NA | CASSSPGTEEGSPGELFF
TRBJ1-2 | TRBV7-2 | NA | CASSSIMGTGEGYTF
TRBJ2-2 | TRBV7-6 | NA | CASSLVRYTGELFF
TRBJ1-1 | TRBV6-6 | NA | CASSSGQLNTEAFF
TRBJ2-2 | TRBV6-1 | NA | CASTSGDSTGELFF
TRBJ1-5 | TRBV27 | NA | CASSLSYSRNQPQHF
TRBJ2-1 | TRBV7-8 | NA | CASSRRLAGGRNEQFF
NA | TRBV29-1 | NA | CSVTGLAGGYEQYF
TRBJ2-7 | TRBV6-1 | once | CASSDSASGSYEQYF
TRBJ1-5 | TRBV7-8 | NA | CASSLEGQGSDQPQHF
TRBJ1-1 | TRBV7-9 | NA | CASSLVGQGASGAEAFF
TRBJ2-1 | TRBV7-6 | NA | CASSWDPPGQGGEQFF
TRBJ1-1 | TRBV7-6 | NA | CASSLERTEEAFF
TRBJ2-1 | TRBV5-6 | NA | CASSSATGISYNEQFF
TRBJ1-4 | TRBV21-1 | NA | CASICGRGREKLFF
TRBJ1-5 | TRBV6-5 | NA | CASSSAWNQPQHF